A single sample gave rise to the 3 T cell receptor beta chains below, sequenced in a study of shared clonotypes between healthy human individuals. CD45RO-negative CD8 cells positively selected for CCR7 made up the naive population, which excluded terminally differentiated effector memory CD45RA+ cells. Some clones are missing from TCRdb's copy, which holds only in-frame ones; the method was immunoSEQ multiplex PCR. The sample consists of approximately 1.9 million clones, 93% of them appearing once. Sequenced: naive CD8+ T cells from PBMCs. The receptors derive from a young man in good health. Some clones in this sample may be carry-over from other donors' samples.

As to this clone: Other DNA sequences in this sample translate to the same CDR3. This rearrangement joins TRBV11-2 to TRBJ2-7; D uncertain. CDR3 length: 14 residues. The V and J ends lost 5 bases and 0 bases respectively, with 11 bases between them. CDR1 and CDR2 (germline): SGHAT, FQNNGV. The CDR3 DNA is TGTGCCAGCAGCCCAGGCGGCAGCTCCTACGAGCAGTACTTC. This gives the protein CASSPGGSSYEQYF.

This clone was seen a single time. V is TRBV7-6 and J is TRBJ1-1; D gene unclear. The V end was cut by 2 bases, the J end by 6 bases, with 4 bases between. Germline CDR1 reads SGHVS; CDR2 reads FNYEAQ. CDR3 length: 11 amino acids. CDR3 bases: TGTGCCAGCAGCTTAATCCCTGAAGCTTTCTTT. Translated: CASSLIPEAFF.

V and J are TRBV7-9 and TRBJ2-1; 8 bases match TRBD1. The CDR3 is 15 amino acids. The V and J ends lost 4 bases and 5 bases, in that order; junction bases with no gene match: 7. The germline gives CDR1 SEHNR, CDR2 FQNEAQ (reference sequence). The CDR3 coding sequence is TGTGCCAGCAGCTATGGACAGGGTAAGGACAATGAGCAGTTCTTC. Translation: CASSYGQGKDNEQFF.